These 27 T cell receptor beta chains share one sample of origin, sequenced in a study of CD8 T cells in ankylosing spondylitis. A single record per CDR3 protein comes from TCRdb applying MiXCR to the 5' RACE reads. The data contain some 200,000 distinct CDR3 sequences, roughly 24% of them singletons. Sequences were obtained from blood, either unsorted or a sorted T cell fraction (not recorded which). These TCRs come from a male donor with ankylosing spondylitis or in good health (not recorded which).

This clonotype was counted a single time. The V call is TRBV10-3, the J call TRBJ1-3; a possible D gene is TRBD1 (5 bases). This CDR3 is 12 amino acids long. V gave up 9 bases and J gave up 2 bases, with 8 bases separating them. Germline V CDR1 and CDR2: ENHRY, SYGVKD. CDR3 sequence: CAIQDPGNTIYF. The CDR3 DNA sequence: TGTGCCATACAGGACCCTGGAAACACCATATATTTT.

The chain links TRBV15 to TRBJ2-7; 13 bases match TRBD2. There are 16 residues in the CDR3. From germline, CDR1 is LNHNV and CDR2 YYDKDF (reference sequence). With V trimmed by 3 bases and J by 6 bases, 8 bases remained unmatched. The CDR3 coding sequence is TGTGCCACCAGCAGCAAGCGGACTAGCGGGAGACTCGAGCAGTACTTC. Translated, it gives CATSSKRTSGRLEQYF. Variable domain in full (rest from reference TRBV15 and TRBJ2-7): DAMVIQNPRYQVTQFGKPVTLSCSQTLNHNVMYWYQQKSSQAPKLLFHYYDKDFNNEADTPDNFQSRRPNTSFCFLDIRSPGLGDTAMYLCATSSKRTSGRLEQYFGPGTRLTVT.

The chain is built from TRBV5-4 and TRBJ2-1, with 10 bases that match TRBD2. The CDR3 covers 15 residues. CDR1 and CDR2 from the germline V gene are SGHNT and YYREEE (reference sequence). The trim removed 5 bases at V and 4 bases at J, leaving 6 bases unmatched. CDR3 coding DNA: TGTGCCAGCAGACGACTAGCGGGTGAATACAATGAGCAGTTCTTC. Translated: CASRRLAGEYNEQFF.

The V call is TRBV12-3 or TRBV12-4, the J call TRBJ2-2, with TRBD2 matching over 10 bases. Losses at the gene ends were 11 bases for V and 0 bases for J; bases not matched to a gene: 18. CDR3 length: 19 amino acids. CDR3 residues: CAFNPRRIAGGANTGELFF. DNA for the CDR3: TGTGCCTTCAACCCCCGGCGGATAGCGGGAGGAGCGAACACCGGGGAGCTGTTTTTT.

The chain is built from TRBV10-3 and TRBJ2-3; possible D gene TRBD2, 6 bases. Trimming pared 8 bases from V and 4 bases from J, leaving 13 bases between. Germline V gene lookup returns CDR1 ENHRY and CDR2 SYGVKD. The CDR3 totals 13 residues. The CDR3 spells CAIRGTPSDTQYF. The CDR3, as DNA: TGTGCCATCCGCGGGACCCCCTCAGATACGCAGTATTTT.

This clonotype was picked up many times. The chain employs TRBV5-1 and TRBJ2-2; tentatively, D is TRBD1 (5 bases). Germline CDR1 and CDR2: SGHRS and YFSETQ. V lost 2 bases and J 5 bases, leaving 10 bases between the germline ends. The length of the CDR3 is 14 residues. CDR3 DNA sequence: TGCGCCAGCAGCTTTTACAGGACGACCGGGGAGCTGTTTTTT. Amino acids: CASSFYRTTGELFF.

This clonotype was picked up many times. V gene TRBV4-3 combines with J gene TRBJ2-1; possibly TRBD1 for D (5 bases). V gave up 3 bases and J gave up 3 bases, with 12 bases separating them. Germline-derived CDR1 and CDR2 are LGHNA and YSLEER. This CDR3 contains 15 residues. CDR3 sequence reads: CASSHPDRDYNEQFF. The CDR3 coding sequence is TGCGCCAGCAGCCACCCAGACAGAGACTACAATGAGCAGTTCTTC.

The CDR3 sequence is CASSPRTGDTGELFF. As DNA, the CDR3 is TGCGCCAGCAGCCCGAGGACAGGGGACACCGGGGAGCTGTTTTTT. The gene calls are TRBV5-1 and TRBJ2-2, with 9 bases fitting TRBD1. CDR3 length equals 15 residues. Germline-derived CDR1 and CDR2 are SGHRS and YFSETQ. The ends lost 4 bases at V and 3 bases at J; junction bases unmatched: 4.

The J gene is TRBJ2-2, the V gene TRBV20-1, with D tentatively TRBD1 or TRBD2 (5 bases each). Germline-derived CDR1 and CDR2 are DFQATT and SNEGSKA (reference sequence). The CDR3 extends over 14 amino acids. The ends were cut back, 6 bases at V and 5 bases at J, with 16 bases in the middle. The CDR3 region has the DNA TGCAGTGCCCGATTTGGGACCGCAACCGGGGAGCTGTTTTTT. Its protein product is CSARFGTATGELFF.

At least ten counts were recorded for this clonotype. The chain has TRBV6-5 and TRBJ2-1; perhaps TRBD2 as D (5 bases). This CDR3 has 19 residues. V was clipped by 0 bases and J by 6 bases, with 24 bases between them. Per the germline V gene, CDR1 is MNHEY and CDR2 is SVGAGI. CDR3 region: CASSYSGGGGLRRSNEQFF. The CDR3 DNA reads TGTGCCAGCAGTTACTCGGGCGGCGGAGGACTTAGAAGGAGCAATGAGCAGTTCTTC.

In regard to this clonotype: A read error is possible here, since a much larger clone lies one base away. The chain uses TRBV29-1 and TRBJ2-6, with D perhaps TRBD1 (5 bases). This CDR3 is 14 amino acids long. Germline V gene lookup returns CDR1 SQVTM and CDR2 ANQGSEA. CDR3: CGVGDRAGANVLTF. The CDR3 region has the DNA TGCGGCGTTGGTGACAGAGCTGGGGCCAACGTCCTGACTTTC.

This clonotype was seen ten or more times. The chain employs TRBV12-3 or TRBV12-4 and TRBJ1-1; D gene unclear. CDR3 length: 12 amino acids. The ends were cut back, 1 base at V and 4 bases at J, with 4 bases in the middle. The CDR3 reads CASSLVGTEAFF. The CDR3 DNA reads TGTGCCAGCAGTTTAGTGGGCACTGAAGCTTTCTTT.

The J gene is TRBJ2-4, the V gene TRBV29-1; D uncertain. The germline gives CDR1 SQVTM, CDR2 ANQGSEA. The CDR3 is 10 residues long. Trimming removed 4 bases at V and 6 bases at J, with 4 bases between. DNA for the CDR3: TGCAGCGTTGTCCGAAACATTCAGTACTTC. As protein: CSVVRNIQYF.

The chain has TRBV29-1 and TRBJ2-3; no definite D call. Trimming cost V 4 bases and J 2 bases, with 10 bases left between them. CDR3 length equals 13 residues. Germline V lookup: CDR1 SQVTM, CDR2 ANQGSEA. The CDR3 region is CSVVGRNTDTQYF. The CDR3 DNA is TGCAGCGTTGTGGGCAGGAACACAGATACGCAGTATTTT.

This clonotype has a handful of counts. The chain couples TRBV29-1 to TRBJ2-3; D may correspond to TRBD1 or TRBD2 (5 bases each). This CDR3 is built from 16 residues. The ends were cut back, 1 base at V and 6 bases at J, with 20 bases in the middle. Germline V gene lookup returns CDR1 SQVTM and CDR2 ANQGSEA. The CDR3 region has the DNA TGCAGCGTTGAAGGGGCCGGGGCGTTGGGAGATGATACGCAGTATTTT. This codes for CSVEGAGALGDDTQYF.

This clonotype was seen ten or more times. The chain joins TRBV4-3 to TRBJ1-5, with D hard to call. The CDR3 is 15 residues long. The germline CDR1 and CDR2 sequences are LGHNA and YSLEER. With 0 bases removed from V and 1 base from J, the gap between germline ends came to 7 bases. CDR3 DNA: TGCGCCAGCAGCCAAGACAGGACGAGCAATCAGCCCCAGCATTTT. Its translation: CASSQDRTSNQPQHF.

The chain carries TRBV20-1 and TRBJ2-2; 9 bases fit TRBD2. Germline lookup yields CDR1 DFQATT and CDR2 SNEGSKA (reference sequence). The J segment lost 5 bases and the V segment lost 2 bases, leaving 3 bases of the junction unmatched. This CDR3 region has 14 residues. CDR3 region: CSARILAGTGELFF. CDR3 nucleotide sequence: TGCAGTGCTAGAATCCTAGCGGGGACCGGGGAGCTGTTTTTT.

This clonotype was seen ten or more times. V is TRBV7-3 and J is TRBJ2-2, with 7 nucleotides matching TRBD1. This CDR3 is 16 amino acids long. J gave up 1 base and V 5 bases, and 7 bases lay outside the gene matches. The germline CDR1 and CDR2 sequences are SGHTA and FQGTGA. The CDR3 coding sequence is TGTGCCAGCAGCCCGCTGACAGGGATGAACACCGGGGAGCTGTTTTTT. It yields the protein CASSPLTGMNTGELFF.

This clonotype was seen more than once but under ten times. V is TRBV18 and J is TRBJ2-5; D is uncertain. Germline V gene data show CDR1 as KGHSH and CDR2 as LQKENI. Trimming pared 2 bases from V and 4 bases from J, leaving 8 bases between. The CDR3 is made up of 13 amino acids. The CDR3 spells CASSPGVPETQYF. CDR3 nucleotide sequence: TGTGCCAGCTCACCAGGGGTCCCAGAGACCCAGTACTTC. The full variable domain, in which reference TRBV18 and TRBJ2-5 provide the parts outside the CDR3, is NAGVMQNPRHLVRRRGQEARLRCSPMKGHSHVYWYRQLPEEGLKFMVYLQKENIIDESGMPKERFSAEFPKEGPSILRIQQVVRGDSAAYFCASSPGVPETQYFGPGTRLLVL.

This clonotype was detected ten times or more. The rearrangement joins TRBV5-1 to TRBJ2-1; TRBD2 is a possible D gene (5 bases). Trimming left V 2 bases short and J 0 bases short, with 9 bases between. The CDR3 runs to 15 residues. Germline V gene sequence: CDR1 SGHRS, CDR2 YFSETQ. CDR3 DNA sequence: TGCGCCAGCAGCTTTAGCGACATCTCCTACAATGAGCAGTTCTTC. Translated: CASSFSDISYNEQFF.

The V and J genes are TRBV7-3 and TRBJ1-5; a weak D match, TRBD1 (5 bases). Trimming took off 0 bases at V and 10 bases at J, with 10 bases between the two ends. CDR3 length: 13 residues. Looked up from germline, CDR1 is SGHTA and CDR2 is FQGTGA. The CDR3: CASSLTQGTPQHF. CDR3 nucleotides: TGTGCCAGCAGCTTAACCCAGGGTACACCCCAGCATTTT. The variable domain in full, completed from reference TRBV7-3 and TRBJ1-5, reads GAGVSQTPSNKVTEKGKYVELRCDPISGHTALYWYRQSLGQGPEFLIYFQGTGAADDSGLPNDRFFAVRPEGSVSTLKIQRTERGDSAVYLCASSLTQGTPQHFGDGTRLSIL.

This chain connects TRBV20-1 to TRBJ2-5, with 8 bases matching TRBD2. CDR1 is DFQATT, CDR2 SNEGSKA, per germline (reference sequence). The CDR3 covers 13 residues. Trimming removed 6 bases from V and 5 bases from J; junction bases left unmatched: 8. Here the CDR3 DNA reads TGCAGTGCACCTCTAGCGGGCAGGGAGACCCAGTACTTC. Encoded protein: CSAPLAGRETQYF.

The chain combines TRBV20-1 with TRBJ1-2; D gene uncertain. Looked up from germline, CDR1 is DFQATT and CDR2 is SNEGSKA (reference sequence). V was shortened by 3 bases and J by 4 bases, with 15 bases between the two germline ends. The CDR3 is 14 amino acids. In nucleotides, the CDR3 is TGCAGTGCTAGGACCCGAGGATTATTCTATGGCTACACCTTC. Protein: CSARTRGLFYGYTF.

In its sample, this clonotype was seen a few times. J is TRBJ2-7 and V is TRBV4-1; D gene unclear. The germline gives CDR1 MGHRA, CDR2 YSYEKL. The CDR3 totals 16 residues. V dropped 4 bases and J dropped 0 bases, with 16 bases sitting between them. CDR3 DNA: TGCGCCAGCAGCCGCCTACCACAGCTAATCTCCTACGAGCAGTACTTC. Translating it yields CASSRLPQLISYEQYF.

In this sample, this clonotype turned up many times. The chain has TRBV3-1 and TRBJ2-7; 8 nucleotides agree with TRBD1. This CDR3 is 18 amino acids long. Germline CDR1 reads LGHDT; CDR2 reads YNNKEL (reference sequence). V shed 5 bases and J 5 bases; nucleotides not matched to a gene: 20. DNA for the CDR3: TGTGCCAGCAGCGAAGGTATCGGGACAGGCCCTCGAGGTGACGAGCAGTACTTC. Protein sequence: CASSEGIGTGPRGDEQYF.

The genes are TRBV20-1 and TRBJ2-5; D is ambiguous. This CDR3 has 12 amino acids. V lost 1 base and J 5 bases, leaving 8 bases between the germline ends. The germline gives CDR1 DFQATT, CDR2 SNEGSKA (reference sequence). The CDR3 protein is CSARGHRETQYF. For the CDR3, the DNA is TGCAGTGCTAGAGGACATCGCGAGACCCAGTACTTC.

The gene calls are TRBV20-1 and TRBJ2-7; D is perhaps TRBD1 (7 bases). V was pared by 7 bases and J by 7 bases, with 17 bases between. Germline V gene sequence: CDR1 DFQATT, CDR2 SNEGSKA (reference sequence). CDR3 size: 12 residues. The CDR3 DNA reads TGCAGTGGCGTGGAGGGGGCTAGTGAGCAGTACTTC. This translates into CSGVEGASEQYF.